This T cell receptor (beta chain) was identified during a study of blood T cells in healthy people across ages. The length of the CDR3 is 15 residues. Per germline, CDR1 DFQATT and CDR2 SNEGSKA (reference sequence). A J-beta primer mix and a sample-barcoded 5' primer were used in a second PCR of roughly 7 to 12 cycles. TCRdb analysed the 5' RACE reads with MiXCR anew, one entry per CDR3 protein. Of about 1.8 million distinct CDR3 sequences listed, roughly 52% are singletons. Aged roughly 6 to 100, donors were systemically healthy Caucasians from Russia. The chain has TRBV20-1 and TRBJ2-1, with D possibly being TRBD2 (5 bases). The end of the DNA fits TRBJ2-7 better, so the J call may be wrong. The TCR sequence derives from a woman aged 35 to 49 in good health. The sequenced sample consisted of blood. The CDR3 DNA reads as TGCAGTGCTGGGCGGGTTCCCTCCTCCTACAATGAGCAGTACTTC. Its translation: CSAGRVPSSYNEQYF.